Shown below are 3 T cell receptor beta chains from a single sample sequenced in a study of early T cells in non-severe SARS-CoV-2 infection. Using its own MiXCR run on the 5' RACE reads, TCRdb lists one record per CDR3 protein. This sample yields under 95,000 distinct CDR3 sequences, of which around 12% are seen a single time; about 5% belongs to the top ten. Sequences were obtained from whole blood. These receptors were collected from an adult who was a healthcare worker with PCR-confirmed SARS-CoV-2 infection or an uninfected control (not recorded which).

This chain joins TRBV12-3 or TRBV12-4 and TRBJ2-6; 12 bases map to TRBD1. This CDR3 comprises 17 residues. The V gene end was trimmed by 5 bases and the J gene end by 0 bases; junction bases not matched to a gene: 2. The CDR3 nucleotides read TGTGCCAGCAGTCAGGGACAGGGGGCCTCTGGGGCCAACGTCCTGACTTTC. Amino acids: CASSQGQGASGANVLTF.

In this sample, this clonotype turned up a few times. This chain connects TRBV12-3 or TRBV12-4 to TRBJ2-1, with 15 bases aligning to TRBD2. The CDR3 is 18 residues long. V was pared by 5 bases and J by 7 bases, with 12 bases of the junction left unmatched. As DNA, the CDR3 is TGTGCCAGCAGTCTCCATGGACTAGCGGGGGGGGCAAGTAATGAGCAGTTCTTC. Amino acid sequence: CASSLHGLAGGASNEQFF.

This clonotype has ten or more counts. The chain carries TRBV5-1 and TRBJ2-2; D remains ambiguous. CDR1 is SGHRS, CDR2 YFSETQ, per germline. V shed 0 bases and J shed 2 bases, with 8 bases lying between them. The CDR3 has 15 amino acids. DNA for the CDR3: TGCGCCAGCAGCTTGGCCTGGGTAAACACCGGGGAGCTGTTTTTT. The encoded protein is CASSLAWVNTGELFF.